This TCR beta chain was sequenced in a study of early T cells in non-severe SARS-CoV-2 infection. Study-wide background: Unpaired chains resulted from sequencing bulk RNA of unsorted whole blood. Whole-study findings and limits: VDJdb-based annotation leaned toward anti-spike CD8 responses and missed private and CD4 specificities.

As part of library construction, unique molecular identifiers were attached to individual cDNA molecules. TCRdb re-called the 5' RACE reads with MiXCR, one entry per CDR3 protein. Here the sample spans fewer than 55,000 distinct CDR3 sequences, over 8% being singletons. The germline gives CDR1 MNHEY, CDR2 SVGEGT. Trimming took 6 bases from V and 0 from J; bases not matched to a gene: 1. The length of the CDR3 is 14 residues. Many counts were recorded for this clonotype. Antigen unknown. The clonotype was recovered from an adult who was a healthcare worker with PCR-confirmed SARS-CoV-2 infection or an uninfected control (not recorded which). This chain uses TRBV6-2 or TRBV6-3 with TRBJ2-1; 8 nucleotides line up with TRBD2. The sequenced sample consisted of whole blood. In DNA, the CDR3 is TGTGCCAGCAGGCTAGCGGGCTCCTACAATGAGCAGTTCTTC. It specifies CASRLAGSYNEQFF.